The 23 T cell receptor beta chains below were found in one sample sequenced in a study of cytomegalovirus exposure and HLA in healthy donors. PCR was performed using 60 Vbeta and 13 Jbeta primers. Clones were read by immunoSEQ multiplex PCR, and TCRdb kept only the in-frame ones, dropping some. The table shows 130,000 or so clones, with around four fifths occurring only once. Sequencing was carried out using PBMCs. The receptor set was obtained from a woman between 40 and 50 years old in good health and CMV-seropositive.

This clone was found a few times. CDR3 amino acids: CASSAGDRGFSQPQHF. DNA of the CDR3: TGTGCCAGCAGTGCGGGGGATCGGGGCTTCAGTCAGCCCCAGCATTTT. The V call is TRBV6-1, the J call TRBJ1-5; a possible D gene is TRBD1 (5 bases). The CDR3 totals 16 residues. V shed 4 bases and J shed 6 bases, with 19 bases lying between them. Germline loops: CDR1 MNHNS, CDR2 SASEGT.

This clone has only a few counts. V gene TRBV7-9 combines with J gene TRBJ2-7; the match to TRBD1 covers 7 bases. With V trimmed by 5 bases and J by 0 bases, 4 bases remained unmatched. Germline assignment: CDR1 SEHNR and CDR2 FQNEAQ (reference sequence). This CDR3 region has 14 residues. Written as DNA, the CDR3 is TGTGCCAGCAGCCCATGGGACAGCTCCTACGAGCAGTACTTC. Translation gives CASSPWDSSYEQYF. Combining the CDR3 with reference TRBV7-9 and TRBJ2-7 gives the whole variable domain DTGVSQNPRHKITKRGQNVTFRCDPISEHNRLYWYRQTLGQGPEFLTYFQNEAQLEKSRLLSDRFSAERPKGSFSTLEIQRTEQGDSAMYLCASSPWDSSYEQYFGPGTRLTVT.

The J gene is TRBJ2-5, the V gene TRBV18; weak D call: TRBD1 (6 bases). Germline V CDR1 and CDR2: KGHSH, LQKENI. The CDR3 length is 14 residues. V dropped 5 bases and J dropped 4 bases, with 14 bases sitting between them. For the CDR3, the DNA is TGTGCCAGCTCATCCGTCGAAGGGGGAGAGACCCAGTACTTC. Protein: CASSSVEGGETQYF.

The chain is built from TRBV30 and TRBJ1-1; 7 bases align to TRBD1. Germline CDR1 and CDR2: GTSNPN and SVGIG (reference sequence). The CDR3 runs to 13 residues. V shed 8 bases, J shed 3 bases, and the junction held 9 bases outside the gene matches. The CDR3 DNA follows: TGTGCCCAGGCGGGACAGCTTCACACTGAAGCTTTCTTT. Amino acids: CAQAGQLHTEAFF.

This clone has more than one count but fewer than ten. The chain links TRBV18 to TRBJ2-7, with 7 bases lining up with TRBD1. The V and J ends lost 3 bases and 6 bases, in that order; junction bases with no gene match: 5. The CDR3 is 13 residues long. Germline CDR1 is KGHSH and CDR2 is LQKENI. The CDR3 DNA follows: TGTGCCAGCTCACCCGCAGGGGGTCGCGAGCAGTACTTC. Its translation is CASSPAGGREQYF. Variable domain in full (rest from reference TRBV18 and TRBJ2-7): NAGVMQNPRHLVRRRGQEARLRCSPMKGHSHVYWYRQLPEEGLKFMVYLQKENIIDESGMPKERFSAEFPKEGPSILRIQQVVRGDSAAYFCASSPAGGREQYFGPGTRLTVT.

The chain carries TRBV9 and TRBJ2-5; D unresolved. There are 16 residues in the CDR3. In germline, CDR1 is SGDLS, CDR2 YYNGEE. V lost 0 bases and J lost 5, with 17 bases in between. CDR3 protein: CASSVGEASAVETQYF. The CDR3 DNA reads TGTGCCAGCAGCGTAGGAGAGGCTTCCGCGGTGGAGACCCAGTACTTC.

V and J are TRBV7-8 and TRBJ2-2, with 7 bases matching TRBD2. The trim removed 2 bases at V and 2 bases at J, leaving 2 bases unmatched. There are 15 residues in the CDR3. Germline V lookup: CDR1 SGHVS, CDR2 FQNEAQ. CDR3 in amino acids: CASSLSGVNTGELFF. The CDR3 region has the DNA TGTGCCAGCAGCTTAAGCGGGGTTAACACCGGGGAGCTGTTTTTT.

V and J are TRBV4-1 and TRBJ2-2; perhaps TRBD2 as D (6 bases). Trimming took off 2 bases at V and 4 bases at J, with 11 bases between the two ends. The CDR3 has 15 amino acids. Germline V lookup: CDR1 MGHRA, CDR2 YSYEKL. The DNA for the CDR3 is TGCGCCAGCAGCCAAAGGCTAGCGATCACCGGGGAGCTGTTTTTT. Protein: CASSQRLAITGELFF.

The rearrangement uses TRBV28 and TRBJ1-2, with unresolved D. The V and J ends lost 4 bases and 4 bases respectively, with 10 bases between them. Germline CDR1 and CDR2: MDHEN and SYDVKM. This CDR3 comprises 13 residues. The CDR3 DNA sequence: TGTGCCAGCAGTTCGGGGTTCGGCTATGGCTACACCTTC. Translated: CASSSGFGYGYTF.

The chain is built from TRBV28 and TRBJ1-1; TRBD1 matches 7 bases. The trim removed 6 bases at V and 7 bases at J, leaving 11 bases unmatched. There are 14 residues in the CDR3. Germline CDR1 reads MDHEN; CDR2 reads SYDVKM. This CDR3 is CASRSRDRLLEAFF. DNA of the CDR3: TGTGCCAGCAGGTCCCGGGACAGACTGCTTGAAGCTTTCTTT. Based on the CDR3 plus reference TRBV28 and TRBJ1-1, the full variable domain is DVKVTQSSRYLVKRTGEKVFLECVQDMDHENMFWYRQDPGLGLRLIYFSYDVKMKEKGDIPEGYSVSREKKERFSLILESASTNQTSMYLCASRSRDRLLEAFFGQGTRLTVV.

This clone showed up just once. The rearrangement joins TRBV6-1 to TRBJ1-5, with no clear D. This CDR3 has 16 amino acids. V lost 1 base and J 2 bases, leaving 12 bases between the germline ends. Looked up from germline, CDR1 is MNHNS and CDR2 is SASEGT. The CDR3 DNA follows: TGTGCCAGCAGTGAAGTCCGAGGGCTTGGCAATCAGCCCCAGCATTTT. Translation: CASSEVRGLGNQPQHF.

The table lists this clone with a few counts. This sequence joins TRBV6-1 and TRBJ1-1; 7 bases are shared with TRBD1. The V segment lost 2 bases and the J segment 5 bases; nucleotides outside the gene matches: 5. CDR3 length equals 14 residues. Germline V lookup: CDR1 MNHNS, CDR2 SASEGT. In nucleotides, the CDR3 is TGTGCCAGCAGTGAAAGGTTCAGGGGGACTGAAGCTTTCTTT. Its translation: CASSERFRGTEAFF.

V is TRBV2 and J is TRBJ2-4; possible D gene TRBD1, 5 bases. V was trimmed by 2 bases and J by 8 bases, leaving 19 bases between them. Germline values: CDR1 SNHLY, CDR2 FYNNEI. The CDR3 sequence is 16 residues long. The CDR3 sequence: CASSEWLLGQGDIQYF. The CDR3 DNA is TGTGCCAGCAGTGAATGGCTTTTGGGGCAGGGTGACATTCAGTACTTC.

Written as DNA, the CDR3 is TGTGCCAGCAGTCCTTCCTACGAGCAGTACTTC. It translates to CASSPSYEQYF. V is TRBV6-6 and J is TRBJ2-7, with D hard to call. In germline, CDR1 is MNHNY, CDR2 SVGAGI (reference sequence). CDR3 length: 11 residues. The V end lost 5 bases, the J end lost 1 base, and 3 bases lay between the germline ends.

This clone was picked up one time. The chain combines TRBV19 with TRBJ1-1; D is unresolved. Trimming pared 8 bases from V and 7 bases from J, leaving 14 bases between. The CDR3 is made up of 12 amino acids. Per the germline V gene, CDR1 is LNHDA and CDR2 is SQIVND (reference sequence). Here the CDR3 reads CASGLLFGEAFF. The CDR3 nucleotides read TGTGCCAGTGGACTTCTCTTCGGTGAAGCTTTCTTT.

The gene calls are TRBV2 and TRBJ1-4, with D tentatively TRBD1 (6 bases). The ends were cut back, 5 bases at V and 0 bases at J, with 10 bases in the middle. CDR3 length equals 15 residues. Germline CDR1 SNHLY, CDR2 FYNNEI. The chain's CDR3 is CASSSRQATNEKLFF. CDR3 DNA sequence: TGTGCCAGCAGTTCGAGACAGGCAACTAATGAAAAACTGTTTTTT.

The chain joins TRBV7-3 to TRBJ2-1; 7 positions match TRBD1. This CDR3 has 15 amino acids. The junction had 5 bases not matched to a gene; V was cut back by 2 bases and J by 4 bases. CDR1 and CDR2 from the germline V gene are SGHTA and FQGTGA. The CDR3 loop reads CASSLDSGGYNEQFF. CDR3 in DNA: TGTGCCAGCAGCTTAGACTCAGGGGGTTACAATGAGCAGTTCTTC.

The chain combines TRBV27 with TRBJ1-5; possible D gene TRBD1, 6 bases. Trimming left V 2 bases short and J 2 bases short, with 10 bases between. This CDR3 has 15 amino acids. Germline loops: CDR1 MNHEY, CDR2 SMNVEV (reference sequence). The CDR3 DNA sequence: TGTGCCAGCAGTTTAATGGGGGCGGGCAATCAGCCCCAGCATTTT. It encodes CASSLMGAGNQPQHF.

This chain connects TRBV11-2 to TRBJ2-7, with 9 bases matching TRBD1. After removal of 5 bases from V and 4 bases from J, the junction contained 9 bases not matched to a gene. Germline-derived CDR1 and CDR2 are SGHAT and FQNNGV. The CDR3 runs to 15 residues. The CDR3 region is CASSPTGTGRYEQYF. CDR3 DNA: TGTGCCAGCAGCCCAACCGGGACAGGGAGATACGAGCAGTACTTC.

The chain uses TRBV30 and TRBJ2-7, with 16 bases lining up with TRBD2. The V segment lost 3 bases and the J segment 2 bases; nucleotides outside the gene matches: 1. Germline-derived CDR1 and CDR2 are GTSNPN and SVGIG (reference sequence). The CDR3 extends over 15 amino acids. CDR3 sequence (DNA): TGTGCCTGGAGGGGACTAGCGGGGGGGGCCTACGAGCAGTACTTC. This encodes CAWRGLAGGAYEQYF.

This clone was detected a few times. The chain couples TRBV10-3 to TRBJ2-3; 12 nucleotides match TRBD2. The CDR3 is made up of 21 amino acids. V lost 2 bases, J lost 0 bases, and 15 bases stayed unmatched. Germline lookup yields CDR1 ENHRY and CDR2 SYGVKD. CDR3 region: CAISEPLGTSGWTSSTDTQYF. The DNA of the CDR3 is TGTGCCATCAGTGAGCCTTTGGGGACTAGCGGGTGGACCTCTAGCACAGATACGCAGTATTTT.

Only a few counts were recorded for this clone. The V and J genes are TRBV14 and TRBJ1-6; D is unresolved. Germline-derived CDR1 and CDR2 are SGHDN and FVKESK. The ends were cut back, 0 bases at V and 8 bases at J, with 8 bases in the middle. This CDR3 comprises 14 residues. Here the CDR3 reads CASSQDWQYSPLHF. CDR3 bases: TGTGCCAGCAGCCAAGACTGGCAGTATTCACCCCTCCACTTT.

The table lists this clone with a count of one. The chain joins TRBV5-1 to TRBJ1-4, with 7 bases identical to TRBD1. V dropped 1 base and J dropped 5; count of bases not matched to a gene: 5. The germline V gene has CDR1 SGHRS and CDR2 YFSETQ. The CDR3 is 15 amino acids. This CDR3 reads CASSLPTGVNEKLFF. As DNA, the CDR3 is TGCGCCAGCAGCTTGCCCACAGGGGTCAATGAAAAACTGTTTTTT.